These 5 T cell receptor beta chains were all obtained from the same sample, sequenced in a study of T cells after somatic rescue of genetic block. Produced via immunoSEQ multiplex PCR; TCRdb's table is partial and in-frame only. This table holds tens of thousands of clones, about 87% found once. Material: peripheral blood mononuclear cells (PBMCs). The receptors originated from a woman between 18 and 29 years old.

The gene calls are TRBV6-1 and TRBJ2-7; 8 nucleotides agree with TRBD1. The CDR3 extends over 14 amino acids. With 4 bases clipped from V and 3 bases from J, the junction kept 5 bases outside the gene matches. CDR1 is MNHNS, CDR2 SASEGT, per germline. The CDR3 bases are TGTGCCAGCAGTGTACAGGGGGTGGACTACGAGCAGTACTTC. Translating it yields CASSVQGVDYEQYF.

The chain couples TRBV14 to TRBJ1-3; D is undetermined. Per germline, CDR1 SGHDN and CDR2 FVKESK. The CDR3 has 14 residues. V lost 1 base and J 0 bases, leaving 4 bases between the germline ends. In DNA form, the CDR3 reads TGTGCCAGCAGCCAAGCCCTCTCTGGAAACACCATATATTTT. Translating gives CASSQALSGNTIYF.

The chain couples TRBV5-5 to TRBJ2-3; D not certain. The germline V and J ends were trimmed by 4 bases and 5 bases, with 11 bases remaining between them. Germline lookup yields CDR1 SGHKS and CDR2 YYEKEE (reference sequence). The CDR3 extends over 13 amino acids. CDR3: CASSPQREDTQYF. CDR3 coding DNA: TGTGCCAGCAGCCCGCAGAGAGAAGATACGCAGTATTTT.

This chain links TRBV19 with TRBJ2-5; 15 bases fit TRBD2. CDR3 length: 16 residues. The ends lost 5 bases at V and 1 base at J; junction bases unmatched: 2. Germline V gene data show CDR1 as LNHDA and CDR2 as SQIVND (reference sequence). CDR3 sequence reads: CASSWGLAGGQETQYF. Written as DNA, the CDR3 is TGTGCCAGTAGTTGGGGACTAGCGGGAGGCCAAGAGACCCAGTACTTC.

The CDR3 reads CASSGQGYTGELFF. CDR3 DNA: TGTGCCAGCAGTGGGCAGGGCTACACCGGGGAGCTGTTTTTT. The chain has TRBV6-5 and TRBJ2-2; weak D call: TRBD1 (5 bases). The germline V and J ends were trimmed by 5 bases and 3 bases, with 10 bases remaining between them. Germline V lookup: CDR1 MNHEY, CDR2 SVGAGI. The CDR3 runs to 14 residues.